Given below is one T cell receptor beta chain in context. This entry is derived from a study of blood T cell repertoires in COVID-19. CDR1 and CDR2 from the germline V gene are SQVTM and ANQGSEA. V lost 6 bases and J 4 bases, leaving 18 bases between the germline ends. The length of the CDR3 is 14 residues. TCRdb keeps only in-frame clones here, not all; method: immunoSEQ multiplex PCR. The data contain some 150,000 clones, 84% of them singletons. The genes are TRBV29-1 and TRBJ1-1; weak D call: TRBD1 (6 bases). The sequence was obtained from a woman aged 45 to 65 in a cohort sampled during active or convalescent COVID-19. Sequenced: peripheral blood. CDR3 in amino acids: CSVAAQGQATEAFF. DNA of the CDR3: TGCAGCGTAGCCGCCCAGGGGCAGGCCACTGAAGCTTTCTTT.